The entry that follows covers one T cell receptor beta chain sequence. The sample is drawn from a study of blood T cell repertoires in COVID-19. Authors' data handling: By means of reference gene primer amplification, nucleated cell counts were estimated. Measured with immunoSEQ multiplex PCR; TCRdb has only the in-frame clones, and not every one. Clone size and the V and J calls come from that table; the DNA yielded D and trimming. Of around 480,000 clones in the sample, about nine tenths were seen once. Germline CDR1 is SGDLS and CDR2 is YYNGEE. CDR3 size: 15 residues. Deletions cut 0 bases from V and 3 bases from J, with 13 bases between. The study assigned cohorts using participant-reported clinical history.

The chain joins TRBV9 to TRBJ2-7; D remains unclear. The TCR sequence derives from a woman younger than 35 who had recovered from COVID-19. The material sequenced was PBMCs or T cells enriched from blood (not recorded which). In DNA, the CDR3 is TGTGCCAGCAGCGTAGAAGAGTCTCCCTTCTACGAGCAGTACTTC. It is translated as CASSVEESPFYEQYF.